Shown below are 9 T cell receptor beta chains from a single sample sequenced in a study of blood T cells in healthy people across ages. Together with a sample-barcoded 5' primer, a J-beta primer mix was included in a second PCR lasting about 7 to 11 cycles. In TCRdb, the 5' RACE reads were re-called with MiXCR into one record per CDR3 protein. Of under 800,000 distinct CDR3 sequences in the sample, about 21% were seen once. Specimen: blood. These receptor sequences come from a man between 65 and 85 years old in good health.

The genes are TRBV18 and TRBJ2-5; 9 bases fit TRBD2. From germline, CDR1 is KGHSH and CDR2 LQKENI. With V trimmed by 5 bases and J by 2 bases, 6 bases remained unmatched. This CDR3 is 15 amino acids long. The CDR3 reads CASSALAGLQETQYF. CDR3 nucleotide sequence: TGTGCCAGCTCAGCTCTAGCGGGACTACAAGAGACCCAGTACTTC.

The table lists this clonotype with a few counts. The CDR3 loop reads CASSQEGRFNEKLFF. The CDR3 coding sequence is TGCGCCAGCAGCCAAGAGGGTAGATTTAATGAAAAACTGTTTTTT. The chain uses TRBV4-3 and TRBJ1-4; unclear D gene. The CDR3 runs to 15 residues. Germline V lookup: CDR1 LGHNA, CDR2 YSLEER. V lost 0 bases to trimming and J lost 4 bases, with 9 bases between them.

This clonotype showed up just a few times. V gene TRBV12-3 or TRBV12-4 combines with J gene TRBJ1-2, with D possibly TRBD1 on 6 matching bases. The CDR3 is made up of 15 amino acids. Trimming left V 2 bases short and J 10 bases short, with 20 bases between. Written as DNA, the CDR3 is TGTGCCAGCAGTTTACAGGGGCGGGACTCCCCTCACTACACCTTC. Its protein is CASSLQGRDSPHYTF.

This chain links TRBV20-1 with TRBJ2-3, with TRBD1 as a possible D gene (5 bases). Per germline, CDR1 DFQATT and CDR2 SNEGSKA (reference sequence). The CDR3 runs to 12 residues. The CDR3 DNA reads TGCAGCCTTAACGACAGATCCAATACGCAGTATTTT. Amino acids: CSLNDRSNTQYF.

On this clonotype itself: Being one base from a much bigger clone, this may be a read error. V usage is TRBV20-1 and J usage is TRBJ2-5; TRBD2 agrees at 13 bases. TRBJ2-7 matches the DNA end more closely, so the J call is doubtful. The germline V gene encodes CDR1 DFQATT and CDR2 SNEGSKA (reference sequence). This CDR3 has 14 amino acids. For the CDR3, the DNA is TGCAGTGCTAGTGGACTAGCGGGAGCCTACGAGCAGTACTTC. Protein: CSASGLAGAYEQYF.

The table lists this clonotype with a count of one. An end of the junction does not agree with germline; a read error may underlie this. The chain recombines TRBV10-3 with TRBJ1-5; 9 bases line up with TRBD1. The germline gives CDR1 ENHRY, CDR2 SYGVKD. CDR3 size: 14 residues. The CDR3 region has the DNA TGTGCCGTCAGTGGCGGGACAGGGATTCAGCCCCAGCATTTT. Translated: CAVSGGTGIQPQHF.

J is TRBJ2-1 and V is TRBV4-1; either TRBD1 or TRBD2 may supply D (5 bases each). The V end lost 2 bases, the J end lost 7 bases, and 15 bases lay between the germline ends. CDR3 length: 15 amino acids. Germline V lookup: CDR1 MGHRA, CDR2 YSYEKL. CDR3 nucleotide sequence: TGCGCCAGCAGCCAACGCCAGAGAGGGGCAAATGAGCAGTTCTTC. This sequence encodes CASSQRQRGANEQFF.

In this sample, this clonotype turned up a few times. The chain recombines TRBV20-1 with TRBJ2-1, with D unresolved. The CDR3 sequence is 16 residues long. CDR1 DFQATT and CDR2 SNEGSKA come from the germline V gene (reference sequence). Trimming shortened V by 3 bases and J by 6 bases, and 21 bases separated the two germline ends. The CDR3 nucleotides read TGCAGTGCTAGTAATATGCGGAGTTTATGGGCCAATGAGCAGTTCTTC. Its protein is CSASNMRSLWANEQFF.

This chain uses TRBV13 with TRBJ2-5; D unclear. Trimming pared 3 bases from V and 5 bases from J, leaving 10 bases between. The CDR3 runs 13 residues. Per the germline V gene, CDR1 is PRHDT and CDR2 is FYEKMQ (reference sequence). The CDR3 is CASSFQPEETQYF. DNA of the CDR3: TGTGCCAGCAGCTTCCAGCCGGAGGAGACCCAGTACTTC.